This TCR beta chain is drawn from a study of cytomegalovirus exposure and HLA in healthy donors. Whole-study context: Around 79 million unique TCRs, all from HLA-typed donors, were included in an early release of the data.

The CDR3 spans 15 residues. After removal of 3 bases from V and 3 bases from J, the junction contained 2 bases not matched to a gene. Germline values: CDR1 LGHNT, CDR2 FRNRAP. Every donor was a healthy person donating bone marrow. Primers included in the PCR were 60 Vbeta and 13 Jbeta primers. The table came from immunoSEQ multiplex PCR; TCRdb's copy has only in-frame clones and leaves some out. The sample consists of about 150,000 clones, more than 60% of them appearing once. The study, taken as a whole, reports: Listed as cytomegalovirus-associated were more than 150 TCR beta chains.

Regarding this clone: Antigen specificity is unknown.

This clonotype was sampled from a man in his forties in good health and CMV-seropositive. The sequencing sample was made of PBMCs. The rearrangement links TRBV12-5 to TRBJ2-1; 10 bases are a match to TRBD2. The CDR3 loop reads CASGLWTSGYNEQFF. The CDR3 DNA reads as TGTGCTAGTGGTTTATGGACTAGCGGCTACAATGAGCAGTTCTTC. The entire variable domain, with the rest obtained from reference TRBV12-5 and TRBJ2-1, is as follows: DARVTQTPRHKVTEMGQEVTMRCQPILGHNTVFWYRQTMMQGLELLAYFRNRAPLDDSGMPKDRFSAEMPDATLATLKIQPSEPRDSAVYFCASGLWTSGYNEQFFGPGTRLTVL.